This T cell receptor (beta chain) comes out of a study of blood T cell repertoires in COVID-19. Looking at the study overall: Specimens from acute and convalescent COVID-19 originated in the United States, Italy and Spain. T cells, B-cell-depleted T cells, or PBMCs supplied cDNA or gDNA.

The CDR3 length is 12 residues. Trimming cost V 6 bases and J 12 bases; bases outside gene matches: 5. Per germline, CDR1 SNHLY and CDR2 FYNNEI. Authors' data handling: Amplified reference gene primers provided the basis for estimating nucleated cell counts. Some clones are missing from TCRdb's copy, which holds only in-frame ones; the method was immunoSEQ multiplex PCR. From that table come the V and J calls and clone size; the DNA was used to work out D and trimming. In the table there are about 120,000 clones, around 76% of which are singletons. The sample consisted of peripheral blood. The V call is TRBV2, the J call TRBJ1-6; the match to TRBD1 covers 7 bases. The source of this sequence is a man aged 65 to 85 with acute or convalescent COVID-19. CDR3 residues: CASRDRTGPLHF. As DNA, the CDR3 is TGTGCCAGCAGGGACAGGACGGGACCCCTCCACTTT.